The 25 T cell receptor beta chains below all came from one sample that was sequenced in a study of patients and donors after allogeneic stem cell transplantation. TCRdb used MiXCR to reprocess the RT-PCR reads, holding one entry per CDR3 protein. The sample has some 200,000 distinct CDR3 sequences, around two fifths seen once. The sequencing input was blood, either unsorted or a sorted T cell fraction (not recorded which). The source is a human donor who was either an allogeneic HSCT recipient or a stem cell or donor lymphocyte infusion donor (not recorded which). It is not recorded whose cells these are; they may come from a transplant donor.

This CDR3 is CASSPWGPTTNTEAFF. The CDR3 region has the DNA TGTGCCAGCAGCCCCTGGGGACCCACAACGAACACTGAAGCTTTCTTT. The chain employs TRBV3-1 and TRBJ1-1, with D possibly TRBD1 on 5 matching bases. Per the germline V gene, CDR1 is LGHDT and CDR2 is YNNKEL (reference sequence). The CDR3 length is 16 residues. With 4 bases removed from V and 1 base from J, the gap between germline ends came to 16 bases. Supplemented by reference TRBV3-1 and TRBJ1-1, the full variable domain reads DTAVSQTPKYLVTQMGNDKSIKCEQNLGHDTMYWYKQDSKKFLKIMFSYNNKELIINETVPNRFSPKSPDKAHLNLHINSLELGDSAVYFCASSPWGPTTNTEAFFGQGTRLTVV.

A few counts support this clonotype. The chain is built from TRBV12-3 or TRBV12-4 and TRBJ1-6, with 9 nucleotides matching TRBD1. The CDR3 length is 16 residues. The trim removed 1 base at V and 5 bases at J, leaving 3 bases unmatched. The CDR3 loop is CASSLGGQGNNSPLHF. Here the CDR3 DNA reads TGTGCCAGCAGTTTAGGGGGACAGGGAAATAATTCACCCCTCCACTTT.

The J gene is TRBJ2-7, the V gene TRBV5-1, with 8 bases identical to TRBD2. Germline CDR1 and CDR2: SGHRS and YFSETQ. Germline trimming cut 0 bases from V and 4 bases from J; bases unmatched to any gene: 6. The CDR3 runs to 15 residues. The CDR3 bases are TGCGCCAGCAGCTTGGAAGCGGGAGTTAGGTACGAGCAGTACTTC. Translated, it gives CASSLEAGVRYEQYF.

The chain has TRBV27 and TRBJ2-2; possibly TRBD1 or TRBD2 for D (5 bases each). V was cut by 3 bases and J by 4 bases, with 9 bases left in between. Per germline, CDR1 MNHEY and CDR2 SMNVEV (reference sequence). CDR3 length: 14 amino acids. The CDR3 nucleotides read TGTGCCAGCAGTTTGGGACGTGGCACCGGGGAGCTGTTTTTT. As protein: CASSLGRGTGELFF.

This clonotype has a handful of counts. The CDR3 reads CASSLAGNTGELFF. For the CDR3, the DNA is TGTGCCAGCAGTTTAGCAGGGAACACCGGGGAGCTGTTTTTT. The chain links TRBV12-3 or TRBV12-4 to TRBJ2-2, with D unresolved. Trimming took 0 bases from V and 1 from J, leaving 3 bases between them. CDR3 length equals 14 residues.

V is TRBV4-3 and J is TRBJ1-2; 7 nucleotides agree with TRBD1. The germline CDR1 and CDR2 sequences are LGHNA and YSLEER. V dropped 1 base and J dropped 0; count of bases not matched to a gene: 2. The CDR3 is 15 amino acids. CDR3 loop: CASSQGGGPNYGYTF. CDR3 nucleotide sequence: TGCGCCAGCAGCCAAGGAGGGGGCCCTAACTATGGCTACACCTTC.

This clonotype has more than one count but fewer than ten. J is TRBJ1-1 and V is TRBV4-3; 7 positions match TRBD1. The CDR3 is made up of 17 amino acids. V gave up 4 bases and J gave up 1 base; unmatched junction bases: 12. CDR1 is LGHNA and CDR2 is YSLEER in the germline V gene. The CDR3 nucleotides are TGCGCCAGCAGCCCTAGTGCCTCAGGGACAGCGAACACTGAAGCTTTCTTT. Translated, it gives CASSPSASGTANTEAFF.

The sample holds a few counts of this clonotype. This chain connects TRBV10-3 to TRBJ2-7; 12 positions agree with TRBD2. This CDR3 contains 17 residues. CDR1 is ENHRY and CDR2 is SYGVKD in the germline V gene. Trimming at V came to 4 bases and at J to 0 bases, leaving 7 bases not matched to a gene. In DNA form, the CDR3 reads TGTGCCATCAGTGCACAAACTAGCGGGAGGATCTCCTACGAGCAGTACTTC. It encodes CAISAQTSGRISYEQYF.

The chain uses TRBV27 and TRBJ2-5; 10 bases align to TRBD2. V lost 5 bases and J lost 5; bases outside the gene matches: 11. Germline values: CDR1 MNHEY, CDR2 SMNVEV (reference sequence). The CDR3 contains 16 residues. CDR3 protein: CASSPKTSGARETQYF. The CDR3 DNA sequence: TGTGCCAGCAGTCCGAAAACTAGCGGGGCTAGGGAGACCCAGTACTTC.

A few counts support this clonotype. The chain carries TRBV29-1 and TRBJ1-2; 10 positions agree with TRBD1. Germline trimming cut 5 bases from V and 6 bases from J; bases unmatched to any gene: 3. CDR3 length: 12 amino acids. From germline, CDR1 is SQVTM and CDR2 ANQGSEA. Written as DNA, the CDR3 is TGCAGCGTTTGGGACAGGGGCGATGGCTACACCTTC. This translates into CSVWDRGDGYTF.

This clonotype came up many times. The chain recombines TRBV20-1 with TRBJ1-5; 7 bases line up with TRBD1. Trimming removed 5 bases from V and 6 bases from J; junction bases left unmatched: 7. CDR3 size: 13 residues. Germline V gene sequence: CDR1 DFQATT, CDR2 SNEGSKA (reference sequence). CDR3 in amino acids: CSAGDREGQPQHF. In nucleotides, the CDR3 is TGCAGTGCTGGCGACAGGGAAGGTCAGCCCCAGCATTTT.

This sequence joins TRBV18 and TRBJ1-1; D not resolved. The CDR3 has 12 residues. CDR1 and CDR2 (germline): KGHSH, LQKENI. V dropped 2 bases and J dropped 5 bases, with 6 bases sitting between them. The CDR3 loop reads CASSPGKTEAFF. The CDR3 region has the DNA TGTGCCAGCTCACCAGGGAAAACTGAAGCTTTCTTT.

This clonotype has a handful of counts. This chain joins TRBV7-3 and TRBJ1-3; D is undetermined. CDR3 length equals 15 residues. The germline V and J ends were trimmed by 5 bases and 5 bases, with 16 bases remaining between them. Looked up from germline, CDR1 is SGHTA and CDR2 is FQGTGA. The CDR3 is CASSEILLFRNTIYF. The CDR3 bases are TGTGCCAGCAGCGAGATCCTATTATTTAGAAACACCATATATTTT.

This chain connects TRBV5-1 to TRBJ2-6; no reliable D call. The germline CDR1 and CDR2 sequences are SGHRS and YFSETQ. Between the trimmed V and J ends, which lost 2 bases and 0 bases, there was a span of 6 bases. The CDR3 consists of 15 residues. This CDR3 is CASSFYSSGANVLTF. For the CDR3, the DNA is TGCGCCAGCAGCTTTTACAGCTCTGGGGCCAACGTCCTGACTTTC.

The table lists this clonotype with a few counts. The V gene is TRBV12-3 or TRBV12-4, the J gene TRBJ2-7; D possibly corresponds to TRBD1 (6 bases). Trimming pared 5 bases from V and 5 bases from J, leaving 13 bases between. This CDR3 has 13 residues. The CDR3 DNA reads as TGTGCCAGCAGTGAACAGGGTTCGGACGAGCAGTACTTC. This encodes CASSEQGSDEQYF.

The V gene is TRBV5-5, the J gene TRBJ1-5; TRBD1 matches 7 bases. The trim removed 0 bases at V and 7 bases at J, leaving 4 bases unmatched. The CDR3 sequence is 14 residues long. Per the germline V gene, CDR1 is SGHKS and CDR2 is YYEKEE (reference sequence). The CDR3 spells CASSLEGAGQPQHF. DNA for the CDR3: TGTGCCAGCAGCTTGGAGGGGGCTGGGCAGCCCCAGCATTTT. The full variable domain, rest sourced from reference TRBV5-5 and TRBJ1-5, is DAGVTQSPTHLIKTRGQQVTLRCSPISGHKSVSWYQQVLGQGPQFIFQYYEKEERGRGNFPDRFSARQFPNYSSELNVNALLLGDSALYLCASSLEGAGQPQHFGDGTRLSIL.

V and J are TRBV27 and TRBJ2-3; D remains unclear. The CDR3 is made up of 16 amino acids. CDR1 and CDR2 (germline): MNHEY, SMNVEV (reference sequence). The V end was cut by 2 bases, the J end by 0 bases, with 12 bases between. The CDR3 DNA sequence: TGTGCCAGCAGTTTAAAATCTGGGTTGAGCACAGATACGCAGTATTTT. This sequence encodes CASSLKSGLSTDTQYF.

Here the CDR3 DNA reads TGTGCCAGCAACCCGGGTAGCGGGGTCTACAATGAGCAGTTCTTC. Translation gives CASNPGSGVYNEQFF. The V call is TRBV6-5, the J call TRBJ2-1, with TRBD2 identical over 8 bases. V gave up 7 bases and J gave up 3 bases; unmatched junction bases: 8. The CDR3 covers 15 residues. Germline CDR1 and CDR2: MNHEY and SVGAGI.

There are a few counts of this clonotype. This sequence joins TRBV10-3 and TRBJ1-2; 8 bases align to TRBD1. The CDR3 has 16 amino acids. V shed 6 bases and J 4 bases; nucleotides not matched to a gene: 13. Germline values: CDR1 ENHRY, CDR2 SYGVKD. The CDR3 DNA follows: TGTGCCATCAGCATATCTGACAGGGGTCACGGCTATGGCTACACCTTC. It specifies CAISISDRGHGYGYTF.

The chain recombines TRBV13 with TRBJ1-1, with a weak D call TRBD1 (5 bases). CDR1 is PRHDT and CDR2 is FYEKMQ in the germline V gene (reference sequence). V lost 4 bases to trimming and J lost 1 base, with 13 bases between them. CDR3 size: 15 residues. Written as DNA, the CDR3 is TGTGCCAGCAGCTCTACCTTGGGGGGGAACACTGAAGCTTTCTTT. The encoded protein is CASSSTLGGNTEAFF.

The chain employs TRBV14 and TRBJ1-1; maybe TRBD1 (6 bases). CDR1 is SGHDN, CDR2 FVKESK, per germline. The V and J ends lost 3 bases and 8 bases respectively, with 13 bases between them. The CDR3 has 13 amino acids. The DNA of the CDR3 is TGTGCCAGCAGCCAGCACGGGACATCCGAAGCTTTCTTT. Translation gives CASSQHGTSEAFF.

The rearrangement joins TRBV9 to TRBJ1-5; possibly TRBD1 for D (5 bases). This CDR3 has 15 amino acids. CDR1 is SGDLS, CDR2 YYNGEE, per germline. Trimming left V 0 bases short and J 7 bases short, with 14 bases between. The CDR3: CASSVGVGDTQPQHF. The DNA for the CDR3 is TGTGCCAGCAGCGTAGGGGTAGGGGATACACAGCCCCAGCATTTT.

This clonotype was picked up a small number of times. CDR3 region: CASSLEGHSTEAFF. As DNA, the CDR3 is TGTGCCAGCAGCTTAGAGGGACACTCCACTGAAGCTTTCTTT. The chain recombines TRBV7-2 with TRBJ1-1; D is perhaps TRBD1 (6 bases). The CDR3 loop spans 14 amino acids. V lost 1 base to trimming and J lost 4 bases, with 10 bases between them. Germline V gives CDR1 SGHTA, CDR2 FQGNSA. The whole variable domain, remainder taken from reference TRBV7-2 and TRBJ1-1, is GAGVSQSPSNKVTEKGKDVELRCDPISGHTALYWYRQSLGQGLEFLIYFQGNSAPDKSGLPSDRFSAERTGGSVSTLTIQRTQQEDSAVYLCASSLEGHSTEAFFGQGTRLTVV.

This chain connects TRBV12-3 or TRBV12-4 to TRBJ1-4, with 9 bases matching TRBD1. This CDR3 is built from 14 residues. V lost 7 bases, J lost 10 bases, and 10 bases stayed unmatched. CDR3 sequence: CASTPGQGGRKLFF. The CDR3 DNA follows: TGTGCCAGCACCCCGGGACAGGGCGGGAGAAAACTGTTTTTT.

This chain connects TRBV5-6 to TRBJ2-7, with 11 positions matching TRBD2. CDR3 length: 16 amino acids. Germline CDR1 SGHDT, CDR2 YYEEEE. V shed 3 bases, J shed 1 base, and the junction held 6 bases outside the gene matches. The CDR3 region has the DNA TGTGCCAGCAGCTGGCCTACTAGCGGGAGTTCCTACGAGCAGTACTTC. The encoded protein is CASSWPTSGSSYEQYF.